A single sample is the source of the 29 T cell receptor beta chains below, sequenced in a study of blood T cell repertoires in COVID-19. TCRdb's table, derived via immunoSEQ multiplex PCR, lists solely in-frame clones and lacks some. This table holds 70,000 to 90,000 clones, around 87% found once. Sequenced material: peripheral blood. The receptors come from a man at least 80 years old with active or convalescent COVID-19.

A single count supports this clone. This chain links TRBV5-1 with TRBJ2-5; D remains ambiguous. Germline V lookup: CDR1 SGHRS, CDR2 YFSETQ. The CDR3 has 14 amino acids. The V end lost 4 bases, the J end lost 4 bases, and 14 bases lay between the germline ends. The CDR3 here is CASSPGRGGETQYF. CDR3 DNA: TGCGCCAGCAGCCCCGGCCGCGGCGGAGAGACCCAGTACTTC.

The V gene is TRBV19, the J gene TRBJ2-2; D perhaps matches TRBD2 (6 bases). V shed 7 bases and J shed 6 bases, with 15 bases lying between them. Germline V CDR1 and CDR2: LNHDA, SQIVND (reference sequence). This CDR3 is 14 amino acids long. In DNA form, the CDR3 reads TGTGCCAGTACCCGAGGAGGGGATTCCGGGGAGCTGTTTTTT. It translates to CASTRGGDSGELFF.

V and J are TRBV20-1 and TRBJ2-1; 10 bases fit TRBD2. This CDR3 comprises 17 residues. V shed 3 bases, J shed 0 bases, and the junction held 8 bases outside the gene matches. CDR1 and CDR2 (germline): DFQATT, SNEGSKA (reference sequence). The CDR3 DNA reads as TGCAGTGCTAGTCGGCTAGCGGGAGCGAGCTCCTACAATGAGCAGTTCTTC. Translated: CSASRLAGASSYNEQFF.

The chain uses TRBV6-2 or TRBV6-3 and TRBJ1-1; TRBD1 agrees at 8 bases. This CDR3 has 15 amino acids. Germline V gene sequence: CDR1 MNHEY, CDR2 SVGEGT. V trimming: 2 bases; J trimming: 4 bases; junction bases outside the gene matches: 6. The CDR3 nucleotides are TGTGCCAGCAGTTACCCTGGACAGGGAGTCACTGAAGCTTTCTTT. This codes for CASSYPGQGVTEAFF.

The sample holds a few counts of this clone. The chain combines TRBV18 with TRBJ2-5; D unresolved. The CDR3 contains 16 residues. V was shortened by 2 bases and J by 4 bases, with 17 bases between the two germline ends. Per germline, CDR1 KGHSH and CDR2 LQKENI. CDR3 DNA sequence: TGTGCCAGCTCACCATTTCGTCCGGAGAACCCAGAGACCCAGTACTTC. Protein: CASSPFRPENPETQYF.

The chain joins TRBV19 to TRBJ2-1, with 7 bases identical to TRBD1. V lost 6 bases and J lost 10; bases outside the gene matches: 18. CDR3 size: 16 residues. Germline assignment: CDR1 LNHDA and CDR2 SQIVND (reference sequence). The CDR3 region has the DNA TGTGCCAGTAGCATCCTCGGGACATCTCCCAGGGGGGAGCAGTTCTTC. Its translation is CASSILGTSPRGEQFF.

The chain has TRBV7-2 and TRBJ1-1; TRBD1 is a possible D gene (6 bases). Germline V gene lookup returns CDR1 SGHTA and CDR2 FQGNSA. Trimming took off 4 bases at V and 8 bases at J, with 8 bases between the two ends. The CDR3 runs to 11 residues. The CDR3 protein is CASSSGTEAFF. The CDR3, as DNA: TGTGCCAGCAGCTCCGGGACAGAAGCTTTCTTT.

The CDR3 nucleotides read TGCAGCGTGGGAGAGACCTCTGGGGCCAACGTCCTGACTTTC. Residues: CSVGETSGANVLTF. This sequence joins TRBV29-1 and TRBJ2-6; perhaps TRBD2 as D (5 bases). V was pared by 6 bases and J by 0 bases, with 9 bases between. Germline loops: CDR1 SQVTM, CDR2 ANQGSEA. The CDR3 contains 14 residues.

This clone was seen once. The rearrangement links TRBV28 to TRBJ2-2; no reliable D call. The CDR3 length is 14 residues. CDR1 is MDHEN and CDR2 is SYDVKM in the germline V gene. Trimming removed 1 base at V and 2 bases at J, with 5 bases between. The CDR3 DNA reads TGTGCCAGCAGTTTATTGCGTAACACCGGGGAGCTGTTTTTT. This translates into CASSLLRNTGELFF.

J is TRBJ1-4 and V is TRBV7-8; TRBD1 matches at 8 bases. The CDR3 totals 17 residues. V was pared by 5 bases and J by 2 bases, with 10 bases of the junction left unmatched. Germline CDR1 SGHVS, CDR2 FQNEAQ. DNA of the CDR3: TGTGCCAGCAGCCCATACAGGGGGAGGTCGACTAATGAAAAACTGTTTTTT. Encoded protein: CASSPYRGRSTNEKLFF.

The chain uses TRBV30 and TRBJ2-2; a possible D gene is TRBD2 (6 bases). CDR1 and CDR2 from the germline V gene are GTSNPN and SVGIG (reference sequence). CDR3 length: 15 residues. V lost 4 bases to trimming and J lost 1 base, with 13 bases between them. This chain's CDR3 is CAWTERAGNTGELFF. The CDR3 nucleotides read TGTGCCTGGACCGAACGAGCGGGGAACACCGGGGAGCTGTTTTTT. Complete variable domain (other parts from reference TRBV30 and TRBJ2-2): SQTIHQWPATLVQPVGSPLSLECTVEGTSNPNLYWYRQAAGRGLQLLFYSVGIGQISSEVPQNLSASRPQDRQFILSSKKLLLSDSGFYLCAWTERAGNTGELFFGEGSRLTVL.

The chain links TRBV29-1 to TRBJ1-2, with 8 bases that match TRBD1. CDR3 length: 15 residues. The junction had 11 bases not matched to a gene; V was cut back by 3 bases and J by 5 bases. Germline CDR1 reads SQVTM; CDR2 reads ANQGSEA. The CDR3 DNA sequence: TGCAGCGTTGACCCCTTTACAGGGGGGGAGTATGGCTACACCTTC. Translation gives CSVDPFTGGEYGYTF.

The rearrangement joins TRBV27 to TRBJ1-6, with 9 bases aligning to TRBD1. V dropped 5 bases and J dropped 1; count of bases not matched to a gene: 9. Germline values: CDR1 MNHEY, CDR2 SMNVEV (reference sequence). The CDR3 is made up of 18 amino acids. CDR3: CASSPEPGQGSYNSPLHF. The CDR3 DNA follows: TGTGCCAGCAGTCCCGAACCGGGACAGGGTTCCTATAATTCACCCCTCCACTTT.

The chain uses TRBV28 and TRBJ1-4, with 8 bases aligning to TRBD1. Germline assignment: CDR1 MDHEN and CDR2 SYDVKM. Germline trimming cut 6 bases from V and 4 bases from J; bases unmatched to any gene: 10. The CDR3 length is 16 residues. CDR3 coding DNA: TGTGCCAGCAGCCAAGACAGGGGTCGGATTAATGAAAAACTGTTTTTT. Its translation: CASSQDRGRINEKLFF. Using reference TRBV28 and TRBJ1-4 for the parts outside the CDR3, the full variable domain is DVKVTQSSRYLVKRTGEKVFLECVQDMDHENMFWYRQDPGLGLRLIYFSYDVKMKEKGDIPEGYSVSREKKERFSLILESASTNQTSMYLCASSQDRGRINEKLFFGSGTQLSVL.

V and J are TRBV2 and TRBJ2-7, with TRBD1 as a possible D gene (6 bases). Trimming took 4 bases from V and 1 from J, leaving 14 bases between them. CDR1 SNHLY and CDR2 FYNNEI come from the germline V gene. This CDR3 is 15 amino acids long. CDR3 residues: CASSGRTVLSYEQYV. The CDR3 DNA reads as TGTGCCAGCAGTGGTAGGACAGTCCTATCCTACGAGCAGTACGTC.

This clone was observed once. This chain joins TRBV9 and TRBJ2-2, with TRBD2 matching 14 bases. In germline, CDR1 is SGDLS, CDR2 YYNGEE. V was clipped by 4 bases and J by 4 bases; unmatched bases: 6. The length of the CDR3 is 17 residues. The DNA for the CDR3 is TGTGCCAGCAGCCCGACTAGCGGGGGGGCGGGCACCGGGGAGCTGTTTTTT. Its protein product is CASSPTSGGAGTGELFF.

This chain connects TRBV24-1 to TRBJ2-3; tentatively, D is TRBD2 (5 bases). The CDR3 extends over 15 amino acids. V was trimmed by 4 bases and J by 6 bases, leaving 16 bases between them. Per germline, CDR1 KGHDR and CDR2 SFDVKD. CDR3 sequence (DNA): TGTGCCACCAGTGACCAAACCGCAGGAGGTGATACGCAGTATTTT. Translated: CATSDQTAGGDTQYF.

The rearrangement links TRBV5-6 to TRBJ2-3; D is uncertain. The CDR3 has 13 amino acids. In germline, CDR1 is SGHDT, CDR2 YYEEEE. Trimming shortened V by 0 bases and J by 4 bases, and 6 bases separated the two germline ends. The CDR3 sequence is CASSLVLADTQYF. CDR3 nucleotides: TGTGCCAGCAGCTTGGTGCTAGCAGATACGCAGTATTTT. The full variable domain, with the rest looked up from reference TRBV5-6 and TRBJ2-3, is DAGVTQSPTHLIKTRGQQVTLRCSPKSGHDTVSWYQQALGQGPQFIFQYYEEEERQRGNFPDRFSGHQFPNYSSELNVNALLLGDSALYLCASSLVLADTQYFGPGTRLTVL.

The genes are TRBV5-1 and TRBJ2-7; TRBD1 aligns across 9 bases. The CDR3 runs to 15 residues. CDR1 is SGHRS, CDR2 YFSETQ, per germline. The trim removed 2 bases at V and 0 bases at J, leaving 3 bases unmatched. CDR3 nucleotide sequence: TGCGCCAGCAGCTTCGGACAGGGGAGCTCCTACGAGCAGTACGTC. It yields the protein CASSFGQGSSYEQYV.

The V call is TRBV24-1, the J call TRBJ1-3; 10 bases line up with TRBD1. J gave up 0 bases and V 3 bases, and 4 bases lay outside the gene matches. The CDR3 runs to 17 residues. Germline V gene data show CDR1 as KGHDR and CDR2 as SFDVKD. As DNA, the CDR3 is TGTGCCACCAGTGATACCGGGACAGGGGCCTCTGGAAACACCATATATTTT. It translates to CATSDTGTGASGNTIYF.

The chain carries TRBV19 and TRBJ2-4, with 11 bases that match TRBD1. With V trimmed by 7 bases and J by 1 base, 9 bases remained unmatched. This CDR3 has 17 amino acids. Germline loops: CDR1 LNHDA, CDR2 SQIVND (reference sequence). CDR3 sequence reads: CASTPYGQGAAKNIQYF. As DNA, the CDR3 is TGTGCCAGTACCCCATACGGACAGGGGGCGGCCAAAAACATTCAGTACTTC.

This clone has more than one count but fewer than ten. The CDR3: CASLSGGAWNQPQHF. CDR3 in DNA: TGTGCCAGCCTCTCCGGGGGGGCTTGGAATCAGCCCCAGCATTTT. The chain recombines TRBV28 with TRBJ1-5; a possible D gene is TRBD1 (6 bases). The V end lost 8 bases, the J end lost 4 bases, and 18 bases lay between the germline ends. Looked up from germline, CDR1 is MDHEN and CDR2 is SYDVKM. The CDR3 spans 15 residues.

The V and J genes are TRBV18 and TRBJ2-3, with unresolved D. This CDR3 is 14 amino acids long. Trimming shortened V by 3 bases and J by 0 bases, and 7 bases separated the two germline ends. Germline V CDR1 and CDR2: KGHSH, LQKENI. The CDR3 protein is CASSPTISTDTQYF. The CDR3 nucleotides are TGTGCCAGCTCACCTACAATTAGCACAGATACGCAGTATTTT. Full variable domain (outside the CDR3, taken from reference TRBV18 and TRBJ2-3): NAGVMQNPRHLVRRRGQEARLRCSPMKGHSHVYWYRQLPEEGLKFMVYLQKENIIDESGMPKERFSAEFPKEGPSILRIQQVVRGDSAAYFCASSPTISTDTQYFGPGTRLTVL.

A single count supports this clone. The chain recombines TRBV28 with TRBJ1-2; 9 nucleotides agree with TRBD1. Trimming cost V 7 bases and J 3 bases; bases outside gene matches: 15. The germline V gene encodes CDR1 MDHEN and CDR2 SYDVKM. The CDR3 spans 17 residues. As DNA, the CDR3 is TGTGCCAGCACCGAACCGGGACAGGGATACTGGGACTATGGCTACACCTTC. Translating it yields CASTEPGQGYWDYGYTF.

This clone was observed once. In DNA, the CDR3 is TGCGCCAGCAGCCCTACCTGGACAGGGGGGAATTCACCCCTCCACTTT. This codes for CASSPTWTGGNSPLHF. The rearrangement uses TRBV5-1 and TRBJ1-6, with 10 bases aligning to TRBD1. Germline V lookup: CDR1 SGHRS, CDR2 YFSETQ. J was trimmed by 7 bases and V by 4 bases; bases with no gene match: 8. CDR3 length: 16 residues.

The chain is built from TRBV3-1 (or the pseudogene TRBV3-2) and TRBJ1-2; D gene ambiguous. This CDR3 is built from 15 residues. V lost 1 base and J 7 bases, leaving 16 bases between the germline ends. Per germline, CDR1 LGHDT and CDR2 YNNKEL (reference sequence). In DNA, the CDR3 is TGTGCCAGCAGCCAAGCCCCCCCTAGGTCGGGTGGCTACACCTTC. It encodes CASSQAPPRSGGYTF.

The chain links TRBV5-1 to TRBJ2-5, with a tentative D call TRBD1 (6 bases). Germline assignment: CDR1 SGHRS and CDR2 YFSETQ. The CDR3 totals 16 residues. Trimming stripped 2 bases from V and 4 bases from J, with 18 bases between. CDR3 nucleotide sequence: TGCGCCAGCAGCTTCACCTATCCGGGACAATCAGAGACCCAGTACTTC. Amino acids: CASSFTYPGQSETQYF.

The sample holds one count of this clone. The J gene is TRBJ2-6, the V gene TRBV19; TRBD2 agrees at 7 bases. The CDR3 is 16 amino acids. CDR1 and CDR2 from the germline V gene are LNHDA and SQIVND (reference sequence). The ends lost 3 bases at V and 0 bases at J; junction bases unmatched: 2. CDR3 loop: CASSISGSSGANVLTF. For the CDR3, the DNA is TGTGCCAGTAGTATTAGCGGGTCCTCTGGGGCCAACGTCCTGACTTTC.

The chain links TRBV7-9 to TRBJ1-1; D is perhaps TRBD1 (5 bases). The CDR3 loop spans 14 amino acids. The V end was cut by 1 base, the J end by 5 bases, with 11 bases between. From germline, CDR1 is SEHNR and CDR2 FQNEAQ (reference sequence). The CDR3 protein is CASSLVRGKTEAFF. The CDR3 DNA is TGTGCCAGCAGCTTAGTTCGGGGGAAAACTGAAGCTTTCTTT.